The 16 T cell receptor beta chains below all came from one sample that was sequenced in a study of T cell repertoires in cytomegalovirus infection. A single record per CDR3 protein comes from TCRdb applying MiXCR to the reads. Here the sample spans around 550,000 distinct CDR3 sequences, around 27% being singletons. Specimen: PBMCs. These receptors originate from a human donor in good health (CMV status not recorded). Some clones in this sample may be carry-over from other donors' samples.

The V and J genes are TRBV6-1 and TRBJ2-5; TRBD2 aligns across 13 bases. This CDR3 is built from 14 residues. J was trimmed by 5 bases and V by 8 bases; bases with no gene match: 5. The germline gives CDR1 MNHNS, CDR2 SASEGT. The CDR3 nucleotides are TGTGCCAGCGTCCTACTAGCGGGAGGGGAGACCCAGTACTTC. Its protein product is CASVLLAGGETQYF.

This clonotype has just a few counts. The gene calls are TRBV27 and TRBJ2-5; D gene uncertain. Per germline, CDR1 MNHEY and CDR2 SMNVEV (reference sequence). The V gene lost 5 bases and the J gene lost 0 bases, with 7 bases spanning the gap. This CDR3 has 13 residues. CDR3 sequence (DNA): TGTGCCAGCAGTCCCGAGTACCAAGAGACCCAGTACTTC. Amino acids: CASSPEYQETQYF.

There are many counts of this clonotype. This chain uses TRBV29-1 with TRBJ2-5; D remains unclear. Germline V lookup: CDR1 SQVTM, CDR2 ANQGSEA. The germline V and J ends were trimmed by 0 bases and 5 bases, with 13 bases remaining between them. The CDR3 loop spans 14 amino acids. The CDR3 reads CSVEDLVVRETQYF. The CDR3 nucleotides read TGCAGCGTTGAAGATCTCGTGGTCCGGGAGACCCAGTACTTC. Variable domain in full (rest from reference TRBV29-1 and TRBJ2-5): SAVISQKPSRDICQRGTSLTIQCQVDSQVTMMFWYRQQPGQSLTLIATANQGSEATYESGFVIDKFPISRPNLTFSTLTVSNMSPEDSSIYLCSVEDLVVRETQYFGPGTRLLVL.

The table lists this clonotype with a few counts. The chain joins TRBV7-3 to TRBJ2-5; TRBD1 or TRBD2 may be the D gene (5 bases each). This CDR3 is 16 amino acids long. With 5 bases removed from V and 2 bases from J, the gap between germline ends came to 18 bases. CDR1 and CDR2 (germline): SGHTA, FQGTGA. The CDR3 bases are TGTGCCAGCAGCCTGTTGGGAAGGGGACCTCAAGAGACCCAGTACTTC. Translated: CASSLLGRGPQETQYF.

The chain links TRBV11-2 to TRBJ2-1; D tentatively reads TRBD1 or TRBD2 (5 bases each). This CDR3 is 14 amino acids long. CDR1 SGHAT and CDR2 FQNNGV come from the germline V gene. V was cut by 5 bases and J by 6 bases, with 14 bases left in between. In nucleotides, the CDR3 is TGTGCCAGCAGCCCCTCCGGGGCTGTCAATGAGCAGTTCTTC. Residues: CASSPSGAVNEQFF.

The rearrangement links TRBV6-6 to TRBJ2-2; either TRBD1 or TRBD2 may fit D (5 bases each). The ends were cut back, 6 bases at V and 5 bases at J, with 22 bases in the middle. The CDR3 sequence is 17 residues long. In germline, CDR1 is MNHNY, CDR2 SVGAGI (reference sequence). The CDR3 loop reads CASRTGRLFLGTGELFF. CDR3 DNA: TGTGCCAGCAGAACGGGGCGCTTATTCCTCGGGACCGGGGAGCTGTTTTTT.

Here the CDR3 reads CASSHQTGAAYEQYF. The DNA of the CDR3 is TGCGCCAGCAGTCACCAGACAGGGGCCGCCTACGAGCAGTACTTC. The chain uses TRBV23-1 and TRBJ2-7, with 8 bases that match TRBD1. TRBV23-1 is flagged as an ORF with uncertain function. This CDR3 has 15 residues. J lost 2 bases, V lost 3 bases, and 6 bases had no gene match.

The V call is TRBV5-1, the J call TRBJ1-4, with 8 bases aligning to TRBD1. V was pared by 4 bases and J by 3 bases, with 11 bases of the junction left unmatched. Germline CDR1 and CDR2: SGHRS and YFSETQ. The CDR3 has 17 residues. The chain's CDR3 is CASSRTLTGGSNEKLFF. The CDR3 bases are TGCGCCAGCAGCCGGACGCTTACAGGGGGTTCTAATGAAAAACTGTTTTTT.

V is TRBV30 and J is TRBJ1-5; no clear D gene. The CDR3 covers 12 residues. V was shortened by 2 bases and J by 6 bases, with 8 bases between the two germline ends. Germline values: CDR1 GTSNPN, CDR2 SVGIG (reference sequence). CDR3 residues: CAWSRGSQPQHF. The DNA for the CDR3 is TGTGCCTGGAGTAGAGGGAGTCAGCCCCAGCATTTT.

The rearrangement uses TRBV7-9 and TRBJ1-2; D not certain. Trimming left V 4 bases short and J 1 base short, with 19 bases between. CDR1 and CDR2 from the germline V gene are SEHNR and FQNEAQ (reference sequence). CDR3 length: 17 amino acids. CDR3 DNA sequence: TGTGCCAGCAGCTACCCGGGAGTACGAATGCTTAACTATGGCTACACCTTC. This codes for CASSYPGVRMLNYGYTF.

This clonotype was seen repeatedly, ten times or more. The V and J genes are TRBV7-2 and TRBJ1-6; possible D gene TRBD1, 5 bases. The CDR3 contains 16 residues. V lost 4 bases and J 7 bases, leaving 17 bases between the germline ends. The germline V gene encodes CDR1 SGHTA and CDR2 FQGNSA. The CDR3 region has the DNA TGTGCCAGCAGCTCGCCTCCAGGGAGGGGCAATTCACCCCTCCACTTT. Residues: CASSSPPGRGNSPLHF.

This clonotype was detected a few times. This chain links TRBV7-9 with TRBJ1-4; D is ambiguous. This CDR3 has 16 amino acids. Trimming took off 5 bases at V and 4 bases at J, with 17 bases between the two ends. CDR1 is SEHNR and CDR2 is FQNEAQ in the germline V gene (reference sequence). Here the CDR3 DNA reads TGTGCCAGCAGCCCCATAGTTTTTGGGTTTAATGAAAAACTGTTTTTT. It yields the protein CASSPIVFGFNEKLFF.

V usage is TRBV19 and J usage is TRBJ2-4; 9 bases line up with TRBD2. The CDR3 loop spans 17 amino acids. CDR1 is LNHDA, CDR2 SQIVND, per germline (reference sequence). Trimming took 5 bases from V and 4 from J; bases not matched to a gene: 12. CDR3 in amino acids: CASSWTSAPGVKNIQYF. The CDR3 DNA follows: TGTGCCAGTAGTTGGACTAGCGCACCTGGGGTAAAAAACATTCAGTACTTC.

This clonotype was picked up many times. As DNA, the CDR3 is TGTGCCAGCAGCTCCACGGTGGGCAACACCATATATTTT. Residues: CASSSTVGNTIYF. The chain recombines TRBV7-2 with TRBJ1-3; D is ambiguous. Germline lookup yields CDR1 SGHTA and CDR2 FQGNSA. The CDR3 is 13 residues long. Trimming took off 4 bases at V and 7 bases at J, with 11 bases between the two ends.

The sample holds a few counts of this clonotype. This chain connects TRBV7-9 to TRBJ1-5; the D is unclear. The CDR3 loop spans 19 amino acids. Germline-derived CDR1 and CDR2 are SEHNR and FQNEAQ (reference sequence). V was pared by 1 base and J by 6 bases, with 25 bases between. The CDR3 loop is CASSLGRLLDPNVGQPQHF. In nucleotides, the CDR3 is TGTGCCAGCAGCTTAGGACGTCTCTTGGACCCCAACGTCGGTCAGCCCCAGCATTTT.

This clonotype was counted only a few times. The rearrangement links TRBV6-8 to TRBJ2-7, with 9 bases matching TRBD2. The J segment lost 5 bases and the V segment lost 5 bases, leaving 1 base of the junction unmatched. The length of the CDR3 is 12 residues. Per the germline V gene, CDR1 is MNHGY and CDR2 is SAAAGT. The CDR3 sequence is CASSRTSDEQYF. The CDR3 DNA reads as TGTGCCAGCAGTAGGACTAGCGACGAGCAGTACTTC.